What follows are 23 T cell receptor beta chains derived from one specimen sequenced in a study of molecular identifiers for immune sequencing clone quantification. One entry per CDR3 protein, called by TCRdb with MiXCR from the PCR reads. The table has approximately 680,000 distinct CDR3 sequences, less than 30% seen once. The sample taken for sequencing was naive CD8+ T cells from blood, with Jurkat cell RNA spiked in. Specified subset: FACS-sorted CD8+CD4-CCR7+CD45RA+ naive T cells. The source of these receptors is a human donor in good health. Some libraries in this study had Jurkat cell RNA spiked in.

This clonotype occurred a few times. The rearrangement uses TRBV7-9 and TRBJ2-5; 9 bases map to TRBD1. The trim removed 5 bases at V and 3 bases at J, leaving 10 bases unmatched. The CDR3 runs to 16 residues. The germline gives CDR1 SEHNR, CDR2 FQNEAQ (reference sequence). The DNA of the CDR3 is TGTGCCAGCAGCCCTACCCCGGGACAGGGAAAAGAGACCCAGTACTTC. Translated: CASSPTPGQGKETQYF.

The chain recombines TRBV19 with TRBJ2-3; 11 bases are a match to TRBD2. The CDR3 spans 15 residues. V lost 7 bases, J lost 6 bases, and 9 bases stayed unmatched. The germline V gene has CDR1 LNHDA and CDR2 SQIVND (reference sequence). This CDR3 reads CASTPIAGGSDTQYF. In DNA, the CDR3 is TGTGCCAGTACCCCAATAGCGGGAGGGTCTGATACGCAGTATTTT.

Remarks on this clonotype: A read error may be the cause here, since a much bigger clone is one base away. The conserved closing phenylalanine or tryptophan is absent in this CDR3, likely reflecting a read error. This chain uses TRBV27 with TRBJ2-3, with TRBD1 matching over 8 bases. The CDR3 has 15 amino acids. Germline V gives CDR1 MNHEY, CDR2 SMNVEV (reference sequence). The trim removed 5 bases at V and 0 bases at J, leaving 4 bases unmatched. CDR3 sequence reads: CASSPWDRSTDTQYL. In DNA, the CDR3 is TGTGCCAGCAGTCCGTGGGACAGGAGCACAGATACGCAGTATCTT.

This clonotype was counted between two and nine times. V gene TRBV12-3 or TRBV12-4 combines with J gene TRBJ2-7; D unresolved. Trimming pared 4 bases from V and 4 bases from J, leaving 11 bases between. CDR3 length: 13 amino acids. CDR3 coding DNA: TGTGCCAGCAGTTCAAGTTGGGGTTACGAGCAGTACTTC. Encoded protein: CASSSSWGYEQYF.

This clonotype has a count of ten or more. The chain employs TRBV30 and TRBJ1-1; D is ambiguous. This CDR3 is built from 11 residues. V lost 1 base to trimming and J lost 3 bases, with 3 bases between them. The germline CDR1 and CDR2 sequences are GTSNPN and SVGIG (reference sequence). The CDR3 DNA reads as TGTGCCTGGAGTGGTTACACTGAAGCTTTCTTT. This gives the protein CAWSGYTEAFF.

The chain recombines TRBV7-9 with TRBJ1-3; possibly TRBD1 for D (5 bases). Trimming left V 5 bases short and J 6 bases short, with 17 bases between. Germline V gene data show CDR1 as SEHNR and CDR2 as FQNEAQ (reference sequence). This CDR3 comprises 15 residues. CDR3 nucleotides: TGTGCCAGCAGCCTGGCCCAGGGTGGTGAAAACACCATATATTTT. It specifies CASSLAQGGENTIYF.

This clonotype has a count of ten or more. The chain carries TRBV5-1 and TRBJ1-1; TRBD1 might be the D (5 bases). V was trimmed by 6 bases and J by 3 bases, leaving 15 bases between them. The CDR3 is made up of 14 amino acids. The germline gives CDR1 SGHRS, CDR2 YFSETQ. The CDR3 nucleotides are TGCGCCAGCACCTTTAACGAAGGGGACACTGAAGCTTTCTTT. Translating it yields CASTFNEGDTEAFF. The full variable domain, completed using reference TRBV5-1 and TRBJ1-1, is KAGVTQTPRYLIKTRGQQVTLSCSPISGHRSVSWYQQTPGQGLQFLFEYFSETQRNKGNFPGRFSGRQFSNSRSEMNVSTLELGDSALYLCASTFNEGDTEAFFGQGTRLTVV.

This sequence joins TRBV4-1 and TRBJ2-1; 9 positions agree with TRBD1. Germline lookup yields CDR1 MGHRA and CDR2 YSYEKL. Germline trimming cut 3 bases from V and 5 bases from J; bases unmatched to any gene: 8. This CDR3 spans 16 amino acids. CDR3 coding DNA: TGCGCCAGCAGCCAGGGACCGGGACAGGGAAACAATGAGCAGTTCTTC. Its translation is CASSQGPGQGNNEQFF.

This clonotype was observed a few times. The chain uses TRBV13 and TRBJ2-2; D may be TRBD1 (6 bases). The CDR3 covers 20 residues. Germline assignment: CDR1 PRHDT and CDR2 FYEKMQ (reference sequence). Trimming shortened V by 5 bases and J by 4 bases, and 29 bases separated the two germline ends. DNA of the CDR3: TGTGCCAGCAGCCAACGTGGGGGACACTCCCTTTCGAGGGGCACCGGGGAGCTGTTTTTT. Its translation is CASSQRGGHSLSRGTGELFF.

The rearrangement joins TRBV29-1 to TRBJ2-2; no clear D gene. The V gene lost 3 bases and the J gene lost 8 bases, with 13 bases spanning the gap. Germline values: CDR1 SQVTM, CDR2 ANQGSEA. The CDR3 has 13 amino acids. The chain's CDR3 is CSVDGGWDGELFF. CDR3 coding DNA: TGCAGCGTTGACGGTGGGTGGGATGGGGAGCTGTTTTTT.

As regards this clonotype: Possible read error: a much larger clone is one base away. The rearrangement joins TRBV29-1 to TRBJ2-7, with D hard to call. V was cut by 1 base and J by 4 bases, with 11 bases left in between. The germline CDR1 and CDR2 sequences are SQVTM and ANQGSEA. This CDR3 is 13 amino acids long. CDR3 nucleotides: TGCAGCGTTGAAGCAACCCAGAGATACGAGCAGTACTTC. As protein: CSVEATQRYEQYF.

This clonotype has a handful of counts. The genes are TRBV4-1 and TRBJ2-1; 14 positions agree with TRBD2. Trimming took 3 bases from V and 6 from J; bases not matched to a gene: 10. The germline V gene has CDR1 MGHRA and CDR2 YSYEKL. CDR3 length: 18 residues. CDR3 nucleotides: TGCGCCAGCAGCCAGACATCGGGACTAGCGGGAGTTAGCAATGAGCAGTTCTTC. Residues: CASSQTSGLAGVSNEQFF.

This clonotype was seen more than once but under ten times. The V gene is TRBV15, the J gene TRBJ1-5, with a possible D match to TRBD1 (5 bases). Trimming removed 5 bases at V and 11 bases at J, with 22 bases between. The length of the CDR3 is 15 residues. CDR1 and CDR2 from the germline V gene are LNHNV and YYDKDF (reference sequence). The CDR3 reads CATSLGLSGGAAQHF. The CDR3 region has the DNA TGTGCCACCAGCTTAGGTCTAAGTGGTGGGGCAGCCCAGCATTTT.

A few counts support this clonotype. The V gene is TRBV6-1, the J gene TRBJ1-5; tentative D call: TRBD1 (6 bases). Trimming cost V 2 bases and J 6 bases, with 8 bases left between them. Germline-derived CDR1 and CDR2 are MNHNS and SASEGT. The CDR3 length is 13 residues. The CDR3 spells CASSEMGAQPQHF. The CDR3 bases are TGTGCCAGCAGTGAAATGGGGGCTCAGCCCCAGCATTTT.

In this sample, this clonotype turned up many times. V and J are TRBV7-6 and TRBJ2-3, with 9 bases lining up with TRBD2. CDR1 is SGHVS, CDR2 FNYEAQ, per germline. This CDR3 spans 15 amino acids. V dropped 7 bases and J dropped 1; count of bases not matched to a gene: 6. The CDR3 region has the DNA TGTGCCAGCACCAATCTAGCGGGACGCACAGATACGCAGTATTTT. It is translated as CASTNLAGRTDTQYF.

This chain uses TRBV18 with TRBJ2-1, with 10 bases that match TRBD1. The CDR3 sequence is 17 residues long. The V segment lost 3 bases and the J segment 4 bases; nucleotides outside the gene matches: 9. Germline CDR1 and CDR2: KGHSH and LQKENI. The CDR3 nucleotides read TGTGCCAGCTCACCGTCAGAACCGGGACAGGGGTACAATGAGCAGTTCTTC. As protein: CASSPSEPGQGYNEQFF.

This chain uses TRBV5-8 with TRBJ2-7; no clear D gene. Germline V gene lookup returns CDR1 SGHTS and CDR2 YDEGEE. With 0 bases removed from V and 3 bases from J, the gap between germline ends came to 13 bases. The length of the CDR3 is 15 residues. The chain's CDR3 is CASSLGRAQYYEQYF. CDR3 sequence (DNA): TGTGCCAGCAGCTTGGGAAGGGCCCAGTACTACGAGCAGTACTTC.

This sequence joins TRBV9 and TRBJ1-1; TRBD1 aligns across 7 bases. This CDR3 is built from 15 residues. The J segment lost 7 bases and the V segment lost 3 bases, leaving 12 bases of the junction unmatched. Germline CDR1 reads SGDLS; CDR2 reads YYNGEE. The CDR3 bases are TGTGCCAGCAGCGCAGGACAGGCCCGGAAGGGTGAAGCTTTCTTT. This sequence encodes CASSAGQARKGEAFF.

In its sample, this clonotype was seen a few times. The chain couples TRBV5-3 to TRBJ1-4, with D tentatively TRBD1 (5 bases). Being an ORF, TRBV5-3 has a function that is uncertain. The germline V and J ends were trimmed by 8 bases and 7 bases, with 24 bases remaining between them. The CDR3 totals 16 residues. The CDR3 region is CASSIHGQPTSEKLFF. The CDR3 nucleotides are TGTGCCAGCAGCATCCATGGACAACCAACAAGTGAAAAACTGTTTTTT.

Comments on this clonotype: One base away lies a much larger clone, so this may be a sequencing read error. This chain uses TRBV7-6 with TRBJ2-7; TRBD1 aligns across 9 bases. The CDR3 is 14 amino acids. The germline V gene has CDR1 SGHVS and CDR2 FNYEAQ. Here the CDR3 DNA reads TGTGCCAGCAGCCCACGGACAGGGGACCGGGAGCAGCACTTC. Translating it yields CASSPRTGDREQHF.

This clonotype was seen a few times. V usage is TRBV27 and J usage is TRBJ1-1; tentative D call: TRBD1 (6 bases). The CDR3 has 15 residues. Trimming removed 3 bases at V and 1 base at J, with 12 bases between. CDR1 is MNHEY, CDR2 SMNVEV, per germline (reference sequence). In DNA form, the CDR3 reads TGTGCCAGCAGTTTGTGGGGGGGGCAGAACACTGAAGCTTTCTTT. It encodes CASSLWGGQNTEAFF.

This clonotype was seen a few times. The CDR3 sequence is CAWSVGGTRQPQHF. CDR3 DNA sequence: TGTGCCTGGAGTGTCGGGGGTACTAGGCAGCCCCAGCATTTT. The chain links TRBV30 to TRBJ1-5; TRBD1 is a possible D gene (5 bases). V was pared by 0 bases and J by 7 bases, with 13 bases between. Germline loops: CDR1 GTSNPN, CDR2 SVGIG (reference sequence). The CDR3 contains 14 residues. The full variable domain, completed using reference TRBV30 and TRBJ1-5, is SQTIHQWPATLVQPVGSPLSLECTVEGTSNPNLYWYRQAAGRGLQLLFYSVGIGQISSEVPQNLSASRPQDRQFILSSKKLLLSDSGFYLCAWSVGGTRQPQHFGDGTRLSIL.

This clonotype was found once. In nucleotides, the CDR3 is TGTGCCAGCAGTTACACAACAGATCAAGAGACCCAGTACTTC. Its protein product is CASSYTTDQETQYF. The V gene is TRBV6-5, the J gene TRBJ2-5, with D uncertain. Germline CDR1 reads MNHEY; CDR2 reads SVGAGI. Trimming left V 2 bases short and J 2 bases short, with 9 bases between. This CDR3 has 14 residues.